The sequence of this T cell receptor (beta chain) was determined in a study of B cell selection in AIRE deficiency. Study-level points and caveats: CDR3s were shorter in shared Treg sequences, reflecting few non-templated nucleotide insertions. Healthy donors alone shared about 32% of approximately 3,500 Treg sequences; patients alone less than 10%.

Sequencing was performed with immunoSEQ multiplex PCR; in TCRdb, only in-frame clones are kept and a portion is missing. The table includes tens of thousands of clones, around 97% detected once. In germline, CDR1 is LNHNV, CDR2 YYDKDF (reference sequence). Trimming pared 0 bases from V and 6 bases from J, leaving 18 bases between. The CDR3 has 16 amino acids. Sorting defined conventional CD4 T cells as CD4+CD127+. Notes on this clone: The antigen remains undetermined.

The chain recombines TRBV15 with TRBJ2-7; a weak D match, TRBD1 (6 bases). The sequenced sample was conventional CD4+ T cells sorted from PBMCs. This clonotype was sampled from a human donor with AIRE deficiency. The CDR3 sequence: CATSRDPQGRMGEQYF. CDR3 coding DNA: TGTGCCACCAGCAGAGATCCACAGGGCAGAATGGGCGAGCAGTACTTC.